The sequence of this T cell receptor (beta chain) was determined in a study of T cells in Graves' hyperthyroidism and ophthalmopathy. It was uncontrolled infection, other autoimmune disease, pregnancy or lactation that excluded patients. Researchers took RNA transcripts and amplified the TCR beta CDR3 regions from them. The HTBI primer set was used in a first-round RT-PCR of the TCR CDR3. TCRdb analysed the multiplex PCR reads with MiXCR anew, one entry per CDR3 protein. Of 600,000 or so distinct CDR3 sequences in the sample, 14% were seen once. There are 15 residues in the CDR3. Trimming cost V 4 bases and J 5 bases, with 15 bases left between them. Germline CDR1 and CDR2: SGDLS and YYNGEE. This clonotype occurred a few times.

The receptor's source is a woman between 18 and 30 years old with Graves' ophthalmopathy. This sequence joins TRBV9 and TRBJ1-4; the D is unclear. The specimen was blood. Here the CDR3 reads CASSPQGRLNEKLFF. The CDR3 DNA sequence: TGTGCCAGCAGCCCCCAAGGGCGGCTGAATGAAAAACTGTTTTTT. The whole variable domain, filled in from reference TRBV9 and TRBJ1-4, reads DSGVTQTPKHLITATGQRVTLRCSPRSGDLSVYWYQQSLDQGLQFLIQYYNGEERAKGNILERFSAQQFPDLHSELNLSSLELGDSALYFCASSPQGRLNEKLFFGSGTQLSVL.